Each of the 14 T cell receptor beta chains below was sequenced from the same sample in a study of chemoradiotherapy in HPV16-positive cancers. This table comes from immunoSEQ multiplex PCR, and its TCRdb copy is limited to in-frame clones, with some not included. The sample has 50,000 to 55,000 clones, 90% seen once. The material sequenced was blood, taken from a patient who underwent chemoradiotherapy. Every receptor here comes from a human donor with HPV-associated anogenital cancer.

The chain couples TRBV11-2 to TRBJ2-5; D possibly matches TRBD1 or TRBD2 (5 bases each). Germline V gene data show CDR1 as SGHAT and CDR2 as FQNNGV. The CDR3 runs to 14 residues. Deletions cut 5 bases from V and 7 bases from J, with 17 bases between. The CDR3 coding sequence is TGTGCCAGCAGCCCGACCGGGACCGCGGGGACCCAGTACTTC. Amino acids: CASSPTGTAGTQYF.

The V call is TRBV5-4, the J call TRBJ2-3, with D perhaps TRBD2 (5 bases). CDR1 and CDR2 (germline): SGHNT, YYREEE (reference sequence). Trimming shortened V by 4 bases and J by 1 base, and 7 bases separated the two germline ends. The CDR3 has 13 residues. CDR3 loop: CASSPEGTDTQYF. CDR3 nucleotides: TGTGCCAGCAGCCCGGAGGGCACAGATACGCAGTATTTT.

V and J are TRBV7-9 and TRBJ1-2; D ambiguous. In germline, CDR1 is SEHNR, CDR2 FQNEAQ (reference sequence). The CDR3 spans 13 residues. V was shortened by 6 bases and J by 7 bases, with 15 bases between the two germline ends. The CDR3 DNA sequence: TGTGCCAGCAGTCAGACGGGAGGAACTGGCTACACCTTC. It codes for CASSQTGGTGYTF.

The chain recombines TRBV5-4 with TRBJ2-7, with D possibly matching TRBD2 (5 bases). Germline lookup yields CDR1 SGHNT and CDR2 YYREEE (reference sequence). The CDR3 totals 14 residues. V gave up 0 bases and J gave up 6 bases, with 13 bases separating them. The CDR3 coding sequence is TGTGCCAGCAGCTTGGTTAGCGAGGGATCCGAGCAGTACTTC. It yields the protein CASSLVSEGSEQYF.

This clone has just one count. The chain uses TRBV14 and TRBJ2-1, with TRBD2 matching 8 bases. Trimming removed 1 base from V and 3 bases from J; junction bases left unmatched: 14. The germline gives CDR1 SGHDN, CDR2 FVKESK. The length of the CDR3 is 19 residues. The CDR3 DNA reads TGTGCCAGCAGCCAAGTGGGGGTCCTGGCGGGAGGAAACTACAATGAGCAGTTCTTC. Translated: CASSQVGVLAGGNYNEQFF.

V is TRBV6-5 and J is TRBJ1-2; perhaps TRBD1 as D (5 bases). Trimming stripped 5 bases from V and 8 bases from J, with 12 bases between. The CDR3 has 12 amino acids. Germline CDR1 and CDR2: MNHEY and SVGAGI. The CDR3 nucleotides read TGTGCCAGCAGTACCCCAGGGTCCGGCTACACCTTC. Translation gives CASSTPGSGYTF.

V gene TRBV29-1 combines with J gene TRBJ1-1; 10 bases line up with TRBD1. V lost 6 bases, J lost 4 bases, and 11 bases stayed unmatched. CDR3 length: 15 amino acids. CDR1 and CDR2 from the germline V gene are SQVTM and ANQGSEA. The CDR3 DNA is TGCAGCGTCCTTGGGACGGGACAGGGGCGCACTGAAGCTTTCTTT. This translates into CSVLGTGQGRTEAFF.

A note on this clone: A read error may produce the germline difference seen at one junction end. CDR3 DNA: TGCTTTGGGACAGGGGACTACGAGCAGTACTTC. This gives the protein CFGTGDYEQYF. This rearrangement joins TRBV7-4 to TRBJ2-7; 10 positions agree with TRBD1. Germline-derived CDR1 and CDR2 are SGHVT and SQSDAQ. The CDR3 runs to 11 residues. Complete variable domain (other parts from reference TRBV7-4 and TRBJ2-7): GAGVSQSPRYKVAKRGRDVALRCDSISGHVTLYWYRQTLGQGSEVLTYSQSDAQRDKSGRPSGRFSAERPERSVSTLKIQRTEQGDSAVYLCFGTGDYEQYFGPGTRLTVT.

The rearrangement joins TRBV18 to TRBJ2-1; TRBD1 matches at 9 bases. Germline assignment: CDR1 KGHSH and CDR2 LQKENI. The length of the CDR3 is 16 residues. V lost 4 bases to trimming and J lost 5 bases; unmatched junction nucleotides: 9. CDR3 in DNA: TGTGCCAGCTCACGGGAGACAGGGGGATTGAACAATGAGCAGTTCTTC. Translating it yields CASSRETGGLNNEQFF.

The V call is TRBV15, the J call TRBJ2-2; a weak D match, TRBD1 (5 bases). V was cut by 0 bases and J by 6 bases, with 11 bases left in between. The CDR3 is made up of 15 amino acids. In germline, CDR1 is LNHNV, CDR2 YYDKDF (reference sequence). As DNA, the CDR3 is TGTGCCACCAGCAGAGACAGGGCAGTATCCGGGGAGCTGTTTTTT. Residues: CATSRDRAVSGELFF.

This clone was picked up one time. This chain joins TRBV7-2 and TRBJ2-5, with TRBD2 matching 10 bases. The CDR3 sequence is 15 residues long. The V and J ends lost 4 bases and 4 bases, in that order; junction bases with no gene match: 6. Germline assignment: CDR1 SGHTA and CDR2 FQGNSA. CDR3 loop: CASSYWGLARETQYF. In DNA form, the CDR3 reads TGTGCCAGCAGCTATTGGGGACTAGCGAGAGAGACCCAGTACTTC.

This chain uses TRBV6-4 with TRBJ2-3, with D maybe TRBD2 (6 bases). V was pared by 0 bases and J by 2 bases, with 9 bases between. The CDR3 has 15 residues. CDR1 MRHNA and CDR2 SNTAGT come from the germline V gene. The CDR3 sequence is CASSDSAGTTDTQYF. CDR3 sequence (DNA): TGTGCCAGCAGTGACTCCGCGGGGACCACAGATACGCAGTATTTT.

The genes are TRBV5-5 and TRBJ2-7; a possible D gene is TRBD1 (6 bases). The CDR3 sequence is 14 residues long. Germline CDR1 reads SGHKS; CDR2 reads YYEKEE (reference sequence). V was shortened by 4 bases and J by 4 bases, with 15 bases between the two germline ends. The CDR3 DNA is TGTGCCAGCAGCGAAGACAGGCTGGTATACGAGCAGTACTTC. It translates to CASSEDRLVYEQYF.

V usage is TRBV2 and J usage is TRBJ2-7, with 10 positions matching TRBD1. V lost 4 bases to trimming and J lost 6 bases; unmatched junction nucleotides: 6. The CDR3 is 14 residues long. CDR1 is SNHLY and CDR2 is FYNNEI in the germline V gene. The CDR3 DNA follows: TGTGCCAGCAGTGCAACCGGGACAGGGGTCGAGCAGTACTTC. This codes for CASSATGTGVEQYF.